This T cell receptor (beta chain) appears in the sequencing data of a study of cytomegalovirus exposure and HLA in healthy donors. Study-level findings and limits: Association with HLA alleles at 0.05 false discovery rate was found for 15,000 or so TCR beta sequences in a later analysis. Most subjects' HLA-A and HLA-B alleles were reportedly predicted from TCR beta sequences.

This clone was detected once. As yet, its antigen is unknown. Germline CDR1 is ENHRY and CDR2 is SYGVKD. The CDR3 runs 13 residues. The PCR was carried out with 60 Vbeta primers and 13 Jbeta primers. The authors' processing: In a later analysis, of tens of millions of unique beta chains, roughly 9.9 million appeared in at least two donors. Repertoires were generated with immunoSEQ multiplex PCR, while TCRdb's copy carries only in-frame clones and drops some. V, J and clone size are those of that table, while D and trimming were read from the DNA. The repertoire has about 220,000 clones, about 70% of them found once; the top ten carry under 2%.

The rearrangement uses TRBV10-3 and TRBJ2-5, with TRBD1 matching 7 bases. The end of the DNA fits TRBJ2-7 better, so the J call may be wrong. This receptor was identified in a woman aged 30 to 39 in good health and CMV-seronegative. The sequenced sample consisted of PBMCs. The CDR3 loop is CAISRDSDYEQYF. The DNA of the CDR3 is TGTGCCATCAGCAGGGACAGCGATTACGAGCAGTACTTC.